Following are 9 T cell receptor beta chains from one sample sequenced in a study of T cells in Graves' hyperthyroidism and ophthalmopathy. RNA transcripts were the template for amplifying TCR beta CDR3 regions. Using the HTBI primer set, a first-round RT-PCR was run on the TCR CDR3. TCRdb fed the multiplex PCR reads into MiXCR, producing one record per CDR3 protein. The table lists about 380,000 distinct CDR3 sequences, around an eighth of them singletons. Specimen: blood. The receptors here all came from a man younger than 40 with Graves' hyperthyroidism that later progressed to Graves' ophthalmopathy.

This chain joins TRBV4-1 and TRBJ2-2; D not certain. Germline-derived CDR1 and CDR2 are MGHRA and YSYEKL. The length of the CDR3 is 14 residues. Deletions cut 5 bases from V and 3 bases from J, with 10 bases between. In DNA, the CDR3 is TGCGCCAGCAGCTCTAAGAGTCACACCGGGGAGCTGTTTTTT. Translation: CASSSKSHTGELFF.

This clonotype showed up just a few times. This chain links TRBV7-9 with TRBJ2-5; 7 positions match TRBD1. The CDR3 spans 12 residues. Germline CDR1 is SEHNR and CDR2 is FQNEAQ (reference sequence). The V and J ends lost 4 bases and 11 bases, in that order; junction bases with no gene match: 7. The CDR3 spells CASSSYRGLQYF. As DNA, the CDR3 is TGTGCCAGCAGCTCTTACAGGGGCCTACAGTACTTC.

This sequence joins TRBV28 and TRBJ2-3, with TRBD1 matching over 7 bases. Per germline, CDR1 MDHEN and CDR2 SYDVKM. The CDR3 has 15 residues. J gave up 0 bases and V 6 bases, and 6 bases lay outside the gene matches. The CDR3 nucleotides read TGTGCCAGCAGGGGGACAGACACTAGCACAGATACGCAGTATTTT. Residues: CASRGTDTSTDTQYF.

This clonotype was observed a few times. This sequence joins TRBV12-3 or TRBV12-4 and TRBJ2-1; D unresolved. Trimming pared 3 bases from V and 0 bases from J, leaving 15 bases between. The CDR3 consists of 17 residues. For the CDR3, the DNA is TGTGCCAGCAGTTTGATGGGTGTTCACGGCTCCTACAATGAGCAGTTCTTC. Its protein product is CASSLMGVHGSYNEQFF.

This clonotype was detected only a few times. V and J are TRBV5-1 and TRBJ1-2, with D possibly matching TRBD1 (5 bases). V lost 0 bases, J lost 4 bases, and 13 bases lay in between. This CDR3 comprises 15 residues. The germline CDR1 and CDR2 sequences are SGHRS and YFSETQ. DNA for the CDR3: TGCGCCAGCAGCTTGGAGGTAGGGGTGGGCTATGGCTACACCTTC. As protein: CASSLEVGVGYGYTF.

Of note for this clonotype: A read error is possible here, since a much larger clone lies one base away. The chain recombines TRBV18 with TRBJ1-5; 7 bases are shared with TRBD1. Looked up from germline, CDR1 is KGHSH and CDR2 is LQKENI. The CDR3 is made up of 15 amino acids. CDR3 region: CASSPLGQANQPQRF. The CDR3 DNA follows: TGTGCCAGCTCACCACTCGGACAGGCGAATCAGCCCCAGCGTTTT.

This clonotype has more than one count but fewer than ten. A much more abundant neighbour one base away suggests this may be a read error. This sequence joins TRBV2 and TRBJ2-1; TRBD2 agrees at 13 bases. Looked up from germline, CDR1 is SNHLY and CDR2 is FYNNEI. The CDR3 consists of 15 residues. CDR3 nucleotides: TGTGCCAGCAGGGCGACTAGCGGGGGGAAAAATGGGCAGTTCTTC. It yields the protein CASRATSGGKNGQFF. Full variable domain (outside the CDR3, taken from reference TRBV2 and TRBJ2-1): EPEVTQTPSHQVTQMGQEVILRCVPISNHLYFYWYRQILGQKVEFLVSFYNNEISEKSEIFDDQFSVERPDGSNFTLKIRSTKLEDSAMYFCASRATSGGKNGQFFGPGTRLTVL.

The J gene is TRBJ1-4, the V gene TRBV9, with D maybe TRBD1 (5 bases). Trimming left V 2 bases short and J 7 bases short, with 15 bases between. This CDR3 has 15 residues. The germline V gene encodes CDR1 SGDLS and CDR2 YYNGEE. The CDR3 is CASSVGTAGSEKLFF. CDR3 DNA: TGTGCCAGCAGCGTCGGGACGGCGGGGAGTGAAAAACTGTTTTTT.

This clonotype was recorded many times. This chain joins TRBV6-1 and TRBJ2-5; D gene ambiguous. V lost 5 bases to trimming and J lost 1 base, with 14 bases between them. Germline values: CDR1 MNHNS, CDR2 SASEGT. The CDR3 is 15 residues long. The CDR3 loop is CASSSLRESQETQYF. The CDR3 DNA sequence: TGTGCCAGCAGTTCCCTTAGAGAAAGCCAAGAGACCCAGTACTTC.